The 8 T cell receptor beta chains in this list originate from one sample, sequenced in a study of blood T cell repertoires in COVID-19. Only in-frame clones appear in the TCRdb table, and some are missing; sequencing was by immunoSEQ multiplex PCR. The sample consists of approximately 35,000 clones, approximately 80% of them appearing once. The sequenced material came from peripheral blood. The receptor set was obtained from a human donor in a cohort sampled during active COVID-19.

Written as DNA, the CDR3 is TGTGCCAGCAGCCCCCCCTCCACTGAAGCTTTCTTT. Its protein is CASSPPSTEAFF. The chain has TRBV12-3 or TRBV12-4 and TRBJ1-1, with D hard to call. Trimming cost V 6 bases and J 4 bases, with 9 bases left between them. The CDR3 is 12 residues long.

The chain carries TRBV7-3 and TRBJ1-3; 7 positions agree with TRBD1. Germline trimming cut 5 bases from V and 2 bases from J; bases unmatched to any gene: 3. The V gene's germline CDR1 is SGHTA and CDR2 FQGTGA. The CDR3 length is 14 residues. CDR3 sequence reads: CASSLQGTGNTIYF. The DNA of the CDR3 is TGTGCCAGCAGCCTACAGGGGACTGGAAACACCATATATTTT.

The rearrangement uses TRBV3-1 (or the pseudogene TRBV3-2) and TRBJ1-5, with D tentatively TRBD1 (5 bases). The V gene lost 4 bases and the J gene lost 4 bases, with 11 bases spanning the gap. Germline lookup yields CDR1 LGHDT and CDR2 YNNKEL (reference sequence). CDR3 length equals 14 residues. CDR3 amino acids: CASSPTGGNQPQHF. As DNA, the CDR3 is TGTGCCAGCAGCCCCACGGGGGGGAATCAGCCCCAGCATTTT.

The rearrangement links TRBV7-8 to TRBJ1-6; 8 nucleotides match TRBD1. Germline trimming cut 5 bases from V and 5 bases from J; bases unmatched to any gene: 5. Germline lookup yields CDR1 SGHVS and CDR2 FQNEAQ. The CDR3 extends over 15 amino acids. In nucleotides, the CDR3 is TGTGCCAGCAGCCCCAGGACAGGGAATAATTCACCCCTCCACTTT. Amino acid sequence: CASSPRTGNNSPLHF.

This clone was detected a few times. The rearrangement uses TRBV27 and TRBJ1-1; weak D call: TRBD1 (5 bases). V was clipped by 6 bases and J by 11 bases, with 19 bases between them. Germline V lookup: CDR1 MNHEY, CDR2 SMNVEV (reference sequence). The CDR3 is 13 amino acids. This CDR3 is CASRDTGGKGAFF. DNA of the CDR3: TGTGCCAGCAGAGATACAGGAGGGAAGGGTGCTTTCTTT.

This chain joins TRBV7-8 and TRBJ2-5; D remains ambiguous. Germline V gene lookup returns CDR1 SGHVS and CDR2 FQNEAQ. This CDR3 has 12 residues. V was cut by 5 bases and J by 5 bases, with 9 bases left in between. CDR3 loop: CASSPYTETQYF. The CDR3 DNA reads as TGTGCCAGCAGCCCATACACGGAGACCCAGTACTTC.

This sequence joins TRBV12-5 and TRBJ1-5; 8 nucleotides match TRBD1. The V and J ends lost 1 base and 5 bases, in that order; junction bases with no gene match: 4. This CDR3 comprises 15 residues. In germline, CDR1 is LGHNT, CDR2 FRNRAP. The chain's CDR3 is CASGLGTGRDQPQHF. The CDR3 DNA reads TGTGCTAGTGGTTTGGGGACAGGGAGGGATCAGCCCCAGCATTTT.

In nucleotides, the CDR3 is TGTGCCAGCAACGAGTTGAGCTCTGGGGCCAACGTCCTGACTTTC. Its protein is CASNELSSGANVLTF. The chain has TRBV21-1 and TRBJ2-6; the DNA was not compared with TRBD2, the D call given in the table. TRBV21-1 is annotated as a pseudogene. This CDR3 region has 15 residues.